These 21 T cell receptor beta chains were sequenced from one sample in a study of blood T cell repertoires in COVID-19. Repertoires were generated with immunoSEQ multiplex PCR, while TCRdb's copy carries only in-frame clones and drops some. The data contain 100,000 to 150,000 clones, approximately 86% of them singletons. What was sequenced was peripheral blood. Receptor source: a woman aged 50 to 65 with active or convalescent COVID-19.

The chain employs TRBV11-3 and TRBJ2-7; no definite D call. Trimming took 2 bases from V and 4 from J, leaving 9 bases between them. Per the germline V gene, CDR1 is SGHNT and CDR2 is YENEEA. This CDR3 has 13 residues. The CDR3: CASSLRGNYEQYF. CDR3 DNA sequence: TGTGCCAGCAGCTTACGAGGAAATTACGAGCAGTACTTC.

The chain carries TRBV15 and TRBJ1-4; D unclear. Germline CDR1 and CDR2: LNHNV and YYDKDF (reference sequence). Trimming stripped 0 bases from V and 0 bases from J, with 8 bases between. There are 16 residues in the CDR3. The CDR3 loop reads CATSRDPSATNEKLFF. CDR3 coding DNA: TGTGCCACCAGCAGAGATCCCAGCGCAACTAATGAAAAACTGTTTTTT.

This sequence joins TRBV7-2 and TRBJ1-5, with 8 positions matching TRBD1. Germline V CDR1 and CDR2: SGHTA, FQGNSA. V was pared by 5 bases and J by 6 bases, with 6 bases of the junction left unmatched. The CDR3 sequence is 14 residues long. CDR3 nucleotides: TGTGCCAGCAGCCCAGGACAGGGAGCTCAGCCCCAGCATTTT. Translated: CASSPGQGAQPQHF.

This clone was seen just once. The chain employs TRBV9 and TRBJ2-2; 9 bases line up with TRBD2. Germline V gene data show CDR1 as SGDLS and CDR2 as YYNGEE. The length of the CDR3 is 16 residues. After removal of 2 bases from V and 5 bases from J, the junction contained 7 bases not matched to a gene. CDR3 DNA sequence: TGTGCCAGCAGCGTCCGTGCGGGAGGGTGGACCGGGGAGCTGTTTTTT. It encodes CASSVRAGGWTGELFF.

This clone has just one count. The V call is TRBV28, the J call TRBJ2-1, with 9 bases lining up with TRBD2. V was pared by 7 bases and J by 7 bases, with 11 bases of the junction left unmatched. This CDR3 region has 15 residues. Per the germline V gene, CDR1 is MDHEN and CDR2 is SYDVKM. The CDR3 region has the DNA TGTGCCAGCATCGAAGTGGGCGGGAGGGCGAATGAGCAGTTCTTC. It translates to CASIEVGGRANEQFF.

The chain has TRBV7-8 and TRBJ2-1; TRBD2 is a possible D gene (6 bases). This CDR3 contains 15 residues. Looked up from germline, CDR1 is SGHVS and CDR2 is FQNEAQ. V lost 4 bases, J lost 10 bases, and 20 bases lay in between. This CDR3 reads CASSSSSANAVEQFF. The CDR3 DNA reads TGTGCCAGCAGCTCTTCTAGCGCGAACGCTGTAGAGCAGTTCTTC.

The rearrangement uses TRBV6-2 or TRBV6-3 and TRBJ2-3; the match to TRBD1 covers 8 bases. V lost 5 bases, J lost 2 bases, and 6 bases stayed unmatched. Germline values: CDR1 MNHEY, CDR2 SVGEGT. There are 15 residues in the CDR3. CDR3 coding DNA: TGTGCCAGCAGTACTGACAGGGGATCCACAGATACGCAGTATTTT. Translating it yields CASSTDRGSTDTQYF.

Turning to this clone: The germline gene is not matched at one end of the junction; a read error may be the cause. V usage is TRBV2 and J usage is TRBJ2-2; 9 bases are a match to TRBD1. CDR1 SNHLY and CDR2 FYNNEI come from the germline V gene. This CDR3 is built from 15 residues. This chain's CDR3 is CASREGQGLGGELFF. CDR3 sequence (DNA): TGTGCCAGCAGAGAAGGACAGGGGCTGGGCGGGGAGCTGTTTTTT. The entire variable domain, with the rest obtained from reference TRBV2 and TRBJ2-2, is as follows: EPEVTQTPSHQVTQMGQEVILRCVPISNHLYFYWYRQILGQKVEFLVSFYNNEISEKSEIFDDQFSVERPDGSNFTLKIRSTKLEDSAMYFCASREGQGLGGELFFGEGSRLTVL.

The gene calls are TRBV4-3 and TRBJ2-1; 8 bases map to TRBD2. After removal of 0 bases from V and 9 bases from J, the junction contained 7 bases not matched to a gene. The CDR3 length is 15 residues. Germline values: CDR1 LGHNA, CDR2 YSLEER. The CDR3: CASSQDGREGGEQFF. CDR3 bases: TGCGCCAGCAGCCAAGATGGCCGGGAGGGCGGTGAGCAGTTCTTC.

The chain couples TRBV5-1 to TRBJ2-5; 7 nucleotides line up with TRBD2. J gave up 7 bases and V 5 bases, and 11 bases lay outside the gene matches. This CDR3 contains 14 residues. Germline-derived CDR1 and CDR2 are SGHRS and YFSETQ. CDR3 bases: TGCGCCAGCAGTTTAGGACTAGTCCAGGGGACCCAGTACTTC. Translated, it gives CASSLGLVQGTQYF.

The rearrangement uses TRBV20-1 and TRBJ2-3; the D is unclear. This CDR3 contains 11 residues. With 3 bases removed from V and 5 bases from J, the gap between germline ends came to 6 bases. The germline V gene encodes CDR1 DFQATT and CDR2 SNEGSKA (reference sequence). CDR3 bases: TGCAGTGCTAGTCTATTAGATACGCAGTATTTT. It codes for CSASLLDTQYF.

The V call is TRBV10-3, the J call TRBJ2-7; D possibly corresponds to TRBD1 (6 bases). The CDR3 totals 15 residues. The ends were cut back, 0 bases at V and 4 bases at J, with 13 bases in the middle. Looked up from germline, CDR1 is ENHRY and CDR2 is SYGVKD. CDR3 amino acids: CAISESTGKSYEQYF. The DNA of the CDR3 is TGTGCCATCAGTGAGTCAACAGGGAAATCTTACGAGCAGTACTTC.

V and J are TRBV7-6 and TRBJ1-2, with 10 nucleotides matching TRBD1. The CDR3 totals 15 residues. Germline values: CDR1 SGHVS, CDR2 FNYEAQ. Losses at the gene ends were 3 bases for V and 2 bases for J; bases not matched to a gene: 3. CDR3 sequence reads: CASSFAGQGNYGYTF. CDR3 DNA: TGTGCCAGCAGCTTCGCGGGACAGGGGAACTATGGCTACACCTTC.

This chain connects TRBV7-2 to TRBJ2-5; D is possibly TRBD1 (5 bases). Germline V gene lookup returns CDR1 SGHTA and CDR2 FQGNSA. The CDR3 has 14 amino acids. V was pared by 4 bases and J by 4 bases, with 13 bases between. CDR3 region: CASSSDSRGETQYF. Written as DNA, the CDR3 is TGTGCCAGCAGCTCCGACAGTCGTGGAGAGACCCAGTACTTC.

V and J are TRBV7-8 and TRBJ2-6; D gene uncertain. Germline V lookup: CDR1 SGHVS, CDR2 FQNEAQ. This CDR3 spans 16 amino acids. V lost 5 bases to trimming and J lost 0 bases, with 11 bases between them. DNA for the CDR3: TGTGCCAGCAGCCCAAACCAGGTCTCTGGGGCCAACGTCCTGACTTTC. Its protein product is CASSPNQVSGANVLTF.

The chain carries TRBV5-1 and TRBJ2-5; 9 bases are a match to TRBD1. CDR1 and CDR2 (germline): SGHRS, YFSETQ. The CDR3 contains 15 residues. The V gene end was trimmed by 2 bases and the J gene end by 4 bases; junction bases not matched to a gene: 6. The CDR3 nucleotides are TGCGCCAGCAGCTTTCGGGACAGGGATGGAGAGACCCAGTACTTC. Translation: CASSFRDRDGETQYF.

V is TRBV30 and J is TRBJ1-2, with unresolved D. Between the trimmed V and J ends, which lost 0 bases and 2 bases, there was a span of 7 bases. Germline CDR1 is GTSNPN and CDR2 is SVGIG (reference sequence). The CDR3 totals 13 residues. The CDR3 region has the DNA TGTGCCTGGAGTGTAAGCCTAAACTATGGCTACACCTTC. It encodes CAWSVSLNYGYTF.

The V and J genes are TRBV5-1 and TRBJ2-1; possible D gene TRBD1, 6 bases. The V end was cut by 6 bases, the J end by 7 bases, with 17 bases between. Germline assignment: CDR1 SGHRS and CDR2 YFSETQ. CDR3 length equals 14 residues. This CDR3 is CASTSQDRQNEQFF. DNA for the CDR3: TGCGCCAGCACCTCCCAGGACAGACAGAATGAGCAGTTCTTC.

The chain has TRBV5-1 and TRBJ2-1; 10 bases map to TRBD2. This CDR3 contains 15 residues. V lost 1 base to trimming and J lost 6 bases; unmatched junction nucleotides: 4. The germline CDR1 and CDR2 sequences are SGHRS and YFSETQ. CDR3 protein: CASSLWASGGNEQFF. The CDR3 region has the DNA TGCGCCAGCAGCTTGTGGGCTAGCGGGGGCAATGAGCAGTTCTTC.

The chain combines TRBV5-4 with TRBJ2-7; possible D gene TRBD2, 6 bases. This CDR3 has 15 residues. Trimming removed 0 bases from V and 5 bases from J, with 15 bases in between. Germline assignment: CDR1 SGHNT and CDR2 YYREEE (reference sequence). As DNA, the CDR3 is TGTGCCAGCAGCTTGGGGGGGGAGGTTTACCACGAGCAGTACTTC. Protein: CASSLGGEVYHEQYF. The full variable domain, rest sourced from reference TRBV5-4 and TRBJ2-7, is ETGVTQSPTHLIKTRGQQVTLRCSSQSGHNTVSWYQQALGQGPQFIFQYYREEENGRGNFPPRFSGLQFPNYSSELNVNALELDDSALYLCASSLGGEVYHEQYFGPGTRLTVT.

This rearrangement joins TRBV7-2 to TRBJ2-2; 7 nucleotides match TRBD1. V shed 6 bases, J shed 2 bases, and the junction held 3 bases outside the gene matches. Germline loops: CDR1 SGHTA, CDR2 FQGNSA. The CDR3 spans 14 residues. The CDR3 sequence: CASRHRGNTGELFF. CDR3 nucleotides: TGTGCCAGCAGACACAGGGGAAACACCGGGGAGCTGTTTTTT.